The 6 T cell receptor beta chains in this list originate from one sample, sequenced in a study of chemoradiotherapy in HPV16-positive cancers. Data came from immunoSEQ multiplex PCR; TCRdb stores just in-frame clones and leaves some out. The table lists about 53,000 clones, around 90% of them singletons. The starting material was blood, obtained from a patient who underwent chemoradiotherapy. The receptors here all came from a human donor with HPV-associated anogenital cancer.

The chain carries TRBV12-5 and TRBJ1-1; D perhaps matches TRBD1 (6 bases). V was cut by 0 bases and J by 11 bases, with 16 bases left in between. Germline CDR1 and CDR2: LGHNT and FRNRAP. The CDR3 sequence is 14 residues long. CDR3 region: CASGLVPRDRRAFF. The CDR3 region has the DNA TGTGCTAGTGGTTTGGTACCCAGAGACAGGAGGGCTTTCTTT.

The V and J genes are TRBV7-2 and TRBJ2-1, with 7 bases aligning to TRBD2. Germline CDR1 reads SGHTA; CDR2 reads FQGNSA. This CDR3 has 18 amino acids. J gave up 1 base and V 4 bases, and 13 bases lay outside the gene matches. This chain's CDR3 is CASSSRLVGGGSYNEQFF. CDR3 nucleotide sequence: TGTGCCAGCAGCTCCCGATTGGTCGGCGGGGGTTCCTACAATGAGCAGTTCTTC.

The chain is built from TRBV7-9 and TRBJ1-5; no reliable D call. This CDR3 spans 16 amino acids. The germline V gene has CDR1 SEHNR and CDR2 FQNEAQ (reference sequence). The V end lost 4 bases, the J end lost 0 bases, and 13 bases lay between the germline ends. CDR3 DNA sequence: TGTGCCAGCAGCTCCGGACCCGCACATAGCAATCAGCCCCAGCATTTT. The encoded protein is CASSSGPAHSNQPQHF.

This sequence joins TRBV5-4 and TRBJ1-1; D not certain. Trimming took off 0 bases at V and 3 bases at J, with 12 bases between the two ends. Germline CDR1 reads SGHNT; CDR2 reads YYREEE (reference sequence). CDR3 length equals 15 residues. CDR3 sequence: CASSLGGRIYTEAFF. The CDR3 nucleotides are TGTGCCAGCAGCTTGGGCGGTAGGATCTACACTGAAGCTTTCTTT.

V and J are TRBV29-1 and TRBJ2-4; D uncertain. Trimming removed 6 bases from V and 0 bases from J, with 12 bases in between. Germline-derived CDR1 and CDR2 are SQVTM and ANQGSEA. CDR3 size: 14 residues. The DNA for the CDR3 is TGCAGCGTCCGTCAGCAGCTAGCCAAAAACATTCAGTACTTC. It encodes CSVRQQLAKNIQYF.

This clone was seen a single time. The J gene is TRBJ2-5, the V gene TRBV5-4; the D is unclear. The germline gives CDR1 SGHNT, CDR2 YYREEE (reference sequence). The CDR3 consists of 13 residues. The ends were cut back, 3 bases at V and 5 bases at J, with 11 bases in the middle. The CDR3 sequence: CASSWGTRETQYF. The CDR3 DNA is TGTGCCAGCAGCTGGGGAACGCGGGAGACCCAGTACTTC.